These T cell receptor beta chains were read from a single sample in a study of beta chain features in type 1 diabetes. Some clones are missing from TCRdb's copy, which holds only in-frame ones; the method was immunoSEQ multiplex PCR. The data show about 900,000 clones, under 20% seen once. Sequences were obtained from naive CD4+ T cells from blood. These receptors were collected from a woman aged 18-35 years in good health. Both conserved end residues are trimmed from each CDR3.

J gene,V gene,CDR3 protein
TRBJ2-5,TRBV20-1,SATPQETQY
TRBJ2-3,TRBV7-2,ASSWTPADTQY
TRBJ1-4,TRBV25-1,ASSESGSGAREKLF
TRBJ2-7,TRBV7-2,ASSEGLAGRIYEQY
TRBJ1-2,TRBV15,ATSRDALSGQGARGYT
TRBJ2-1,TRBV5-1,ASSLNSPWDFNEQF
TRBJ2-7,TRBV18,ASSPRDRSKQY
TRBJ1-5,TRBV28,ASSALRDTSNQPQH
-,TRBV20-1,SARDIYEQY
TRBJ2-5,TRBV5-4,ASSTRQGEETQY
TRBJ2-2,TRBV28,ASSLSQGQGLLF
TRBJ2-3,TRBV6-1,ASSEDAGLGGDTQY
TRBJ1-3,TRBV4-2,ASSSRRRTTGNSGNTIY
TRBJ2-2,TRBV28,ASSLPGELF
TRBJ2-1,TRBV5-1,ASSSGPGYNNEQF
TRBJ2-7,TRBV7-2,ASSLGGTRTEQY
TRBJ2-1,TRBV27,ASSPGTFYNEQF